Each of the 14 T cell receptor beta chains below was sequenced from the same sample in a study of T cells in Graves' hyperthyroidism and ophthalmopathy. It was RNA transcripts that yielded the amplified TCR beta CDR3 regions. During a first-round RT-PCR of the TCR CDR3, the HTBI primer set was used. TCRdb passed the multiplex PCR reads through MiXCR, listing each CDR3 protein once. This sample yields over 45,000 distinct CDR3 sequences, of which about 50% are seen a single time; over 10% belongs to the top ten. Sequencing was performed on blood. The receptors shown here come from a woman aged 25-40 years with Graves' ophthalmopathy.

In its sample, this clonotype was seen many times. The rearrangement joins TRBV5-5 to TRBJ1-1; a possible D gene is TRBD1 (6 bases). Germline CDR1 reads SGHKS; CDR2 reads YYEKEE (reference sequence). Trimming removed 6 bases from V and 1 base from J, with 13 bases in between. The CDR3 has 14 amino acids. CDR3 in DNA: TGTGCCAGCACGGGCAGGGGATGGAACACTGAAGCTTTCTTT. Its protein is CASTGRGWNTEAFF.

This clonotype was seen a single time. The J gene is TRBJ2-7, the V gene TRBV20-1; 9 bases are a match to TRBD2. With V trimmed by 3 bases and J by 6 bases, 12 bases remained unmatched. The CDR3 is 15 residues long. Looked up from germline, CDR1 is DFQATT and CDR2 is SNEGSKA (reference sequence). The CDR3 sequence is CSASRPSGTRVEQYF. The DNA of the CDR3 is TGCAGTGCTAGTCGCCCTAGCGGGACAAGAGTCGAGCAGTACTTC.

In its sample, this clonotype was seen many times. The genes are TRBV3-1 and TRBJ2-7; 7 nucleotides match TRBD2. Germline CDR1 and CDR2: LGHDT and YNNKEL (reference sequence). V dropped 5 bases and J dropped 6; count of bases not matched to a gene: 7. The CDR3 length is 13 residues. In DNA, the CDR3 is TGTGCCAGCAGCTTGTGGGAGGGCCTCGAGCAGTACTTC. Amino acid sequence: CASSLWEGLEQYF.

This clonotype was seen repeatedly, ten times or more. This chain uses TRBV11-2 with TRBJ1-3; 7 bases are shared with TRBD1. CDR1 is SGHAT, CDR2 FQNNGV, per germline. Trimming at V came to 1 base and at J to 0 bases, leaving 9 bases not matched to a gene. The CDR3 has 18 amino acids. The CDR3 protein is CASSLATGPGFSGNTIYF. The CDR3, as DNA: TGTGCCAGCAGCTTAGCGACAGGGCCCGGCTTCTCTGGAAACACCATATATTTT.

Details on this clonotype: Since a much larger clone is just one base distant, this may be a read error. The V and J genes are TRBV27 and TRBJ2-5, with no clear D. V lost 5 bases, J lost 4 bases, and 14 bases lay in between. CDR1 is MNHEY and CDR2 is SMNVEV in the germline V gene (reference sequence). CDR3 length equals 14 residues. The CDR3 DNA reads TGTGCCAGCAGTCCCCGGAACACGGGAGAGACCCAGTACTTC. Its protein is CASSPRNTGETQYF.

This clonotype showed up many times. The chain employs TRBV12-3 or TRBV12-4 and TRBJ2-7; D is tentatively TRBD1 or TRBD2 (5 bases each). This CDR3 is built from 14 residues. The V end lost 1 base, the J end lost 2 bases, and 9 bases lay between the germline ends. CDR3: CASSLGDGPYEQYF. For the CDR3, the DNA is TGTGCCAGCAGTTTAGGGGACGGACCCTACGAGCAGTACTTC.

This chain links TRBV29-1 with TRBJ2-7, with 9 bases lining up with TRBD1. CDR3 size: 11 residues. Germline-derived CDR1 and CDR2 are SQVTM and ANQGSEA. Losses at the gene ends were 7 bases for V and 5 bases for J; bases not matched to a gene: 3. The DNA of the CDR3 is TGCAGCGCCGGGACAGGGCACGAGCAGTACTTC. Its protein is CSAGTGHEQYF.

This clonotype appeared many times. This chain joins TRBV6-1 and TRBJ1-5, with a possible D match to TRBD1 (6 bases). The CDR3 is 13 amino acids. The V gene's germline CDR1 is MNHNS and CDR2 SASEGT. V was cut by 6 bases and J by 3 bases, with 9 bases left in between. CDR3 loop: CASRRQDNQPQHF. In nucleotides, the CDR3 is TGTGCCAGCAGGAGACAGGACAATCAGCCCCAGCATTTT.

This clonotype was detected ten times or more. The V call is TRBV18, the J call TRBJ2-5; D may be TRBD1 or TRBD2 (6 bases each). The CDR3 runs to 13 residues. From germline, CDR1 is KGHSH and CDR2 LQKENI. Trimming cost V 0 bases and J 5 bases, with 7 bases left between them. CDR3 protein: CASSPPGGETQYF. CDR3 DNA sequence: TGTGCCAGCTCACCACCGGGGGGCGAGACCCAGTACTTC. Complete variable domain (other parts from reference TRBV18 and TRBJ2-5): NAGVMQNPRHLVRRRGQEARLRCSPMKGHSHVYWYRQLPEEGLKFMVYLQKENIIDESGMPKERFSAEFPKEGPSILRIQQVVRGDSAAYFCASSPPGGETQYFGPGTRLLVL.

J is TRBJ1-1 and V is TRBV7-2; D ambiguous. Germline assignment: CDR1 SGHTA and CDR2 FQGNSA. The CDR3 extends over 15 amino acids. V was trimmed by 6 bases and J by 0 bases, leaving 14 bases between them. CDR3 in DNA: TGTGCCAGCAGTATAGCGGGGATAATGAACACTGAAGCTTTCTTT. It is translated as CASSIAGIMNTEAFF.

This clonotype was seen many times. V gene TRBV19 combines with J gene TRBJ2-7; 7 bases align to TRBD1. In germline, CDR1 is LNHDA, CDR2 SQIVND (reference sequence). The trim removed 4 bases at V and 0 bases at J, leaving 3 bases unmatched. The CDR3 covers 14 residues. The CDR3 nucleotides read TGTGCCAGTAGTAGCTCAGGGGGCTCCTACGAGCAGTACTTC. It encodes CASSSSGGSYEQYF.

This clonotype was counted ten times or more. The chain is built from TRBV5-6 and TRBJ1-1, with D unresolved. Trimming took 0 bases from V and 1 from J, leaving 7 bases between them. From germline, CDR1 is SGHDT and CDR2 YYEEEE. The CDR3 is 14 residues long. CDR3 residues: CASSLATENTEAFF. The DNA of the CDR3 is TGTGCCAGCAGCTTGGCGACCGAGAACACTGAAGCTTTCTTT.

In regard to this clonotype: A much bigger clone sits one base away, suggesting this may be a read error. The chain employs TRBV6-5 and TRBJ1-4; D uncertain. Germline V lookup: CDR1 MNHEY, CDR2 SVGAGI. This CDR3 spans 19 amino acids. The CDR3 sequence: CAISYSGPSRALLGEKLFF. DNA of the CDR3: TGTGCCATCAGTTACTCGGGCCCCTCTCGGGCTCTACTGGGGGAAAAACTGTTTTTT.

With respect to this clonotype: Likely a read error: the CDR3 ends without its conserved phenylalanine or tryptophan. The limits of the CDR3 on the DNA are not certain, so only TCRdb's listed CDR3 is given. The chain has TRBV10-2 and TRBJ2-1; TRBD2, the D gene given by the table, was not confirmed from the DNA. The CDR3 is 11 residues long, ends included. Germline CDR1 WSHSY, CDR2 SAAADI. The CDR3 region is CASSDWTSGRA.